The 21 T cell receptor beta chains presented below share a single source sample, sequenced in a study of T cell responses to AZD1222 COVID-19 vaccine (dated by TCRdb to the early 2020s). Receptors were amplified or captured by the immunoSEQ multiplex PCR assay. TCRdb re-hosts the immuneACCESS table, in-frame sequences only. Its copies lack some clones; in the studies checked, an unresolved V gene accounts for under half of them, and the cause for the rest is not known. This sample holds 100,000 to 130,000 clones; 70% to 90% were observed only once. Of the sample, approximately 3.3% is held by the ten largest clones. The time point tag for this specimen amounts to: baseline before first vaccination. The sequencing here drew on peripheral blood, taken on day 0 of AZD1222 vaccination. These TCRs come from an adult in good health.

The J gene is TRBJ2-7, the V gene TRBV12-3 or TRBV12-4; the D is unclear. Between the trimmed V and J ends, which lost 6 bases and 2 bases, there was a span of 11 bases. CDR3 length: 13 residues. The CDR3 here is CASRLTGTYEQYF. CDR3 DNA sequence: TGTGCCAGCAGACTGACCGGCACCTACGAGCAGTACTTC.

The CDR3 loop reads CASSLSYNEQFF. CDR3 DNA: TGTGCCAGCAGCTTATCGTACAATGAGCAGTTCTTC. This chain connects TRBV7-9 to TRBJ2-1; D gene unclear. The CDR3 spans 12 residues. The germline V gene has CDR1 SEHNR and CDR2 FQNEAQ (reference sequence). V lost 2 bases and J lost 4, with 3 bases in between. Based on the CDR3 plus reference TRBV7-9 and TRBJ2-1, the full variable domain is DTGVSQNPRHKITKRGQNVTFRCDPISEHNRLYWYRQTLGQGPEFLTYFQNEAQLEKSRLLSDRFSAERPKGSFSTLEIQRTEQGDSAMYLCASSLSYNEQFFGPGTRLTVL.

The chain employs TRBV5-1 and TRBJ2-7; 7 bases fit TRBD1. V lost 0 bases to trimming and J lost 4 bases; unmatched junction nucleotides: 10. Looked up from germline, CDR1 is SGHRS and CDR2 is YFSETQ. The CDR3 extends over 16 amino acids. The CDR3: CASSLDSDRAPYEQYF. Here the CDR3 DNA reads TGCGCCAGCAGCTTGGACAGTGACAGGGCACCTTACGAGCAGTACTTC. The whole variable domain, filled in from reference TRBV5-1 and TRBJ2-7, reads KAGVTQTPRYLIKTRGQQVTLSCSPISGHRSVSWYQQTPGQGLQFLFEYFSETQRNKGNFPGRFSGRQFSNSRSEMNVSTLELGDSALYLCASSLDSDRAPYEQYFGPGTRLTVT.

This chain links TRBV3-1 (or the pseudogene TRBV3-2) with TRBJ2-3; tentative D call: TRBD2 (6 bases). Germline loops: CDR1 LGHDT, CDR2 YNNKEL (reference sequence). This CDR3 contains 15 residues. V shed 7 bases and J shed 5 bases, with 19 bases lying between them. The CDR3 coding sequence is TGTGCCAGCACCGACCGGAGGGGCTTCCAAGATACGCAGTATTTT. It specifies CASTDRRGFQDTQYF.

The CDR3 bases are TGTGCCAGCAGCTTATTTCGGACTAGCTCCCCCCCAGATACGCAGTATTTT. Translated, it gives CASSLFRTSSPPDTQYF. The chain employs TRBV13 and TRBJ2-3; 8 nucleotides align to TRBD2. The CDR3 loop spans 17 amino acids. Germline trimming cut 2 bases from V and 4 bases from J; bases unmatched to any gene: 11. Germline V lookup: CDR1 PRHDT, CDR2 FYEKMQ (reference sequence). Based on the CDR3 plus reference TRBV13 and TRBJ2-3, the full variable domain is AAGVIQSPRHLIKEKRETATLKCYPIPRHDTVYWYQQGPGQDPQFLISFYEKMQSDKGSIPDRFSAQQFSDYHSELNMSSLELGDSALYFCASSLFRTSSPPDTQYFGPGTRLTVL.

This clone has just a few counts. The V and J genes are TRBV28 and TRBJ1-3, with 10 bases fitting TRBD1. This CDR3 contains 17 residues. V shed 3 bases, J shed 4 bases, and the junction held 9 bases outside the gene matches. Germline V gene lookup returns CDR1 MDHEN and CDR2 SYDVKM. CDR3 in DNA: TGTGCCAGCAGTTTCTCGACAGGGGGCTTAATCGGAAACACCATATATTTT. Its protein is CASSFSTGGLIGNTIYF.

The rearrangement joins TRBV18 to TRBJ1-2; 7 positions match TRBD1. Losses at the gene ends were 3 bases for V and 5 bases for J; bases not matched to a gene: 6. The V gene's germline CDR1 is KGHSH and CDR2 LQKENI. The CDR3 runs 14 residues. In DNA form, the CDR3 reads TGTGCCAGCTCACCTTCGGGGACAGATTATGGCTACACCTTC. It codes for CASSPSGTDYGYTF.

V is TRBV6-5 and J is TRBJ1-6; TRBD1 matches at 7 bases. The CDR3 spans 11 residues. Germline trimming cut 9 bases from V and 16 bases from J; bases unmatched to any gene: 9. Looked up from germline, CDR1 is MNHEY and CDR2 is SVGAGI. The CDR3 loop reads CASTSGTALHF. The CDR3 bases are TGTGCCAGTACCTCCGGGACAGCACTCCACTTT.

This clone was picked up one time. The rearrangement uses TRBV6-5 and TRBJ1-2; 11 bases align to TRBD1. Germline lookup yields CDR1 MNHEY and CDR2 SVGAGI. J lost 7 bases, V lost 6 bases, and 10 bases had no gene match. The CDR3 is 15 residues long. CDR3 bases: TGTGCCAGCAGGAATCCGGACAGGGGGCCTAGTGGCTACACCTTC. Residues: CASRNPDRGPSGYTF.

Written as DNA, the CDR3 is TGTGCCAGCAGCCAAGAAATAGGAGGAAACACCATATATTTT. Translation gives CASSQEIGGNTIYF. The chain has TRBV4-2 and TRBJ1-3; D remains unclear. CDR1 and CDR2 (germline): LGHNA, YNFKEQ. Trimming took 0 bases from V and 4 from J, leaving 7 bases between them. This CDR3 has 14 residues.

The chain employs TRBV2 and TRBJ1-5; D is possibly TRBD1 (6 bases). Trimming removed 7 bases at V and 0 bases at J, with 19 bases between. This CDR3 region has 17 residues. Germline V gene data show CDR1 as SNHLY and CDR2 as FYNNEI. Written as DNA, the CDR3 is TGTGCCAGCACCGAAACCCGGGGGGCAGTTAGCAATCAGCCCCAGCATTTT. Its translation: CASTETRGAVSNQPQHF.

The V call is TRBV5-1, the J call TRBJ1-2; no clear D gene. The CDR3 length is 13 residues. Looked up from germline, CDR1 is SGHRS and CDR2 is YFSETQ. Trimming stripped 4 bases from V and 5 bases from J, with 12 bases between. The CDR3 nucleotides read TGCGCCAGCAGCCCACTAAGAGGATATGGCTACACCTTC. Its protein product is CASSPLRGYGYTF.

The rearrangement uses TRBV3-1 (or the pseudogene TRBV3-2) and TRBJ1-2, with 10 bases that match TRBD1. Germline values: CDR1 LGHDT, CDR2 YNNKEL (reference sequence). The J segment lost 8 bases and the V segment lost 0 bases, leaving 9 bases of the junction unmatched. The CDR3 runs to 16 residues. CDR3 in amino acids: CASSQDGRQGARGYTF. DNA of the CDR3: TGTGCCAGCAGCCAAGACGGGAGACAGGGGGCTCGGGGCTACACCTTC.

The chain uses TRBV28 and TRBJ1-2; a weak D match, TRBD1 (5 bases). V gave up 1 base and J gave up 4 bases, with 22 bases separating them. CDR3 size: 18 residues. Germline CDR1 is MDHEN and CDR2 is SYDVKM. CDR3 amino acids: CASSLLVRGTRLRYGYTF. CDR3 nucleotide sequence: TGTGCCAGCAGTTTATTGGTACGGGGGACCCGGCTGCGCTATGGCTACACCTTC.

The V gene is TRBV28, the J gene TRBJ1-1; 8 nucleotides align to TRBD1. The CDR3 has 15 residues. With 6 bases clipped from V and 5 bases from J, the junction kept 11 bases outside the gene matches. Germline V gene sequence: CDR1 MDHEN, CDR2 SYDVKM. The CDR3 protein is CASRSGGLRGTEAFF. The CDR3 nucleotides read TGTGCCAGCAGATCAGGGGGCCTTCGGGGAACTGAAGCTTTCTTT.

V usage is TRBV7-2 and J usage is TRBJ2-7; 14 bases fit TRBD2. The ends lost 5 bases at V and 2 bases at J; junction bases unmatched: 5. Germline V gene data show CDR1 as SGHTA and CDR2 as FQGNSA. This CDR3 is built from 16 residues. CDR3 loop: CASSQTSGGAAYEQYF. The CDR3 DNA follows: TGTGCCAGCAGCCAGACTAGCGGGGGGGCCGCCTACGAGCAGTACTTC.

The rearrangement joins TRBV30 to TRBJ1-6; D is unresolved. The length of the CDR3 is 13 residues. Germline CDR1 and CDR2: GTSNPN and SVGIG (reference sequence). Deletions cut 1 base from V and 5 bases from J, with 6 bases between. The CDR3 region is CAWSGQDNSPLHF. The CDR3 nucleotides are TGTGCCTGGAGTGGGCAGGATAATTCACCCCTCCACTTT.

V usage is TRBV19 and J usage is TRBJ1-1; tentative D call: TRBD1 (5 bases). The CDR3 is made up of 14 amino acids. Trimming shortened V by 5 bases and J by 4 bases, and 14 bases separated the two germline ends. Per germline, CDR1 LNHDA and CDR2 SQIVND (reference sequence). This chain's CDR3 is CASSLTGLSTEAFF. CDR3 sequence (DNA): TGTGCCAGTAGTCTAACGGGGCTGAGCACTGAAGCTTTCTTT.

The chain joins TRBV5-4 to TRBJ1-2, with 9 bases aligning to TRBD1. The length of the CDR3 is 14 residues. The J segment lost 7 bases and the V segment lost 1 base, leaving 5 bases of the junction unmatched. Germline CDR1 is SGHNT and CDR2 is YYREEE (reference sequence). Written as DNA, the CDR3 is TGTGCCAGCAGCTTGACAGGGGGCAGAGGTGGCTACACCTTC. As protein: CASSLTGGRGGYTF.

The chain couples TRBV6-4 to TRBJ2-1; 11 nucleotides line up with TRBD2. This CDR3 has 15 amino acids. Germline loops: CDR1 MRHNA, CDR2 SNTAGT. J was trimmed by 16 bases and V by 6 bases; bases with no gene match: 17. CDR3 nucleotides: TGTGCCAGCAGAGAACTGACTAGCGGGGCGGGAGCAGTTTTCTTC. This sequence encodes CASRELTSGAGAVFF.

The rearrangement uses TRBV5-1 and TRBJ2-7, with 9 bases fitting TRBD1. Germline V gives CDR1 SGHRS, CDR2 YFSETQ. Unmatched junction bases numbered 4, after V lost 4 bases and J lost 5 bases. This CDR3 is 13 amino acids long. DNA of the CDR3: TGCGCCAGCAGCGGACAGGGGTTTGACGAGCAGTACTTC. This encodes CASSGQGFDEQYF. The full variable domain, with the rest looked up from reference TRBV5-1 and TRBJ2-7, is KAGVTQTPRYLIKTRGQQVTLSCSPISGHRSVSWYQQTPGQGLQFLFEYFSETQRNKGNFPGRFSGRQFSNSRSEMNVSTLELGDSALYLCASSGQGFDEQYFGPGTRLTVT.